This record covers a single TCR beta chain. Its cognate antigen is unknown. PCR involved 60 Vbeta and 13 Jbeta primers. Assay used: immunoSEQ multiplex PCR; TCRdb lists only in-frame clones, some missing. The sample gives approximately 140,000 clones, about 77% of which show up once; approximately 1.5% is in the top ten. The entry originates in a study of cytomegalovirus exposure and HLA in healthy donors. Study findings and constraints: In all likelihood, a cluster of highly shared sequence variants was a sequencing artifact. What a later analysis reportedly showed was that an Asian-associated ancestry cluster had fewer N-insertions than the approximately 670-donor mean. Researchers reported in a later analysis that a missense DCLRE1C variant was tied to TCR beta V- and J-gene trimming.

Germline CDR1 LNHDA, CDR2 SQIVND (reference sequence). This CDR3 comprises 15 residues. V shed 5 bases, J shed 4 bases, and the junction held 2 bases outside the gene matches. The receptor comes from a female donor in good health and CMV-seronegative. The sample was PBMCs. The chain has TRBV19 and TRBJ2-6; TRBD1 matches at 10 bases. The DNA for the CDR3 is TGTGCCAGTAGTGACAGGGGGCGAGGGGCCAACGTCCTGACTTTC. As protein: CASSDRGRGANVLTF.